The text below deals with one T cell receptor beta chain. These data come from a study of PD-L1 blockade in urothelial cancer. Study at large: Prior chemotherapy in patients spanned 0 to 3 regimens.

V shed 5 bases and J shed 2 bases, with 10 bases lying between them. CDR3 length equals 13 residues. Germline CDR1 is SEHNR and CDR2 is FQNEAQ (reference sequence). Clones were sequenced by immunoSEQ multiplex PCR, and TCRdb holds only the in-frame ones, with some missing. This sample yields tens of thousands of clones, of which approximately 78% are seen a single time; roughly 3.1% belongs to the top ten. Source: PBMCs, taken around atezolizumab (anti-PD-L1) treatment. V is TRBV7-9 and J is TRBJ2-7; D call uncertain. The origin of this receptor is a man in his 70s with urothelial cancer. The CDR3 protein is CASSPRVAYEQYF. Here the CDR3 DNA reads TGTGCCAGCAGCCCCCGGGTAGCCTACGAGCAGTACTTC.